This T cell receptor beta chain was sequenced during a study of graft-versus-host responses after intestinal transplantation. For the study at large: All recipients were given anti-thymocyte globulin induction, and tacrolimus and steroids were then administered for about three years.

About this clone itself: The antigen is not known.

Whole-study findings and limits: Recipient marrow showed GvH clones, some seen first in ileum or blood.

CDR1 and CDR2 from the germline V gene are MNHEY and SMNVEV (reference sequence). The CDR3 totals 13 residues. V gave up 8 bases and J gave up 0 bases, with 8 bases separating them. Sequencing was performed with immunoSEQ multiplex PCR; in TCRdb, only in-frame clones are kept and a portion is missing. Among 20,000 to 30,000 clones listed, over 80% were seen once. This receptor was obtained from a human patient who received an intestinal transplant, so some T cells may come from the graft donor. The source was PBMCs, collected approximately four weeks after intestinal transplant. The rearrangement joins TRBV27 to TRBJ1-3; possibly TRBD1 for D (5 bases). CDR3 loop: CASVRVSGNTIYF. CDR3 DNA sequence: TGTGCCAGCGTCAGGGTCTCTGGAAACACCATATATTTT.